This section outlines one T cell receptor (beta chain) sequence together with its context. In this sample, this clonotype turned up a few times. There is no known antigen for this receptor. No much larger clonotype is one base removed from it; base qualities were not supplied. The library came from 5' RACE. Sequencing took place on an Illumina HiSeq 2000. Template switching added a universal primer binding site, and the final cDNA carried a unique molecular identifier that allowed TCR cDNA molecules to be counted accurately. Specific primers in the conserved constant-segment region were used to synthesize first-strand cDNA for TCR alpha and beta chains. To control for contamination, every cDNA library carried two barcodes: a SMART-Mk sample barcode plus Illumina barcodes. Two successive PCR steps introduced TruSeq adapter sequences along with Illumina sample barcodes. Sequencing of the TCR alpha and beta cDNA libraries was done on the Illumina HiSeq platform using custom primers. In the authors' own workflow: MiGEC was used to process raw reads and extract unique molecular identifiers, and MiXCR was used to find CDR3 positions. For each individual, recombination models were inferred using an EM algorithm with the repgenHMM and IGoR tools. Shared clonotype analysis was performed with the tcR package in R, normalizing sharing by the product of cloneset sizes. To study raw recombination free of thymic and clonal selection effects, out-of-frame nonproductive sequences were analyzed. The raw public reads went through TCRdb reprocessing: fastp at Q25, MiXCR clone calling, in-frame beta chains kept. Rows with a matching CDR3 protein are joined into one entry that keeps the most common DNA and genes. For this entry, the V and J calls and clone size follow TCRdb and not the study's own pipeline. The sample data list around 690,000 distinct CDR3 sequences, and over 20% of these were observed just once. Jointly, the top ten make up about 4.5% of the sample.

The data were obtained in a study of identical twins (TCRdb year 2016). In terms of the full investigation: TCR alpha and beta repertoires from monozygotic twins, unrelated adults of various ages and cord blood were deep-sequenced to test whether fetal clonotypes persist. Replicate twin experiments were performed at different times using different library preparation protocols to rule out contamination. Findings and caveats that apply to the study as a whole: Fewer insertions were carried by abundant cord blood beta clonotypes; a weaker similar trend was observed in young adult naive repertoires, while no such trend was observed in memory repertoires. Recombination models systematically underestimated out-of-frame TCR alpha sharing in monozygotic twins but agreed with sharing between unrelated individuals. Compared with coincidental sharing between unrelated individuals, an excess of low generation-probability sequences was observed among out-of-frame TCR alpha sequences shared between twins. Zero-insertion analyses could be partly confounded by invariant T cells such as MAIT and iNKT, though diverse VJ usage argued against such confounding for most clonotypes. The excess sharing between twins in beta out-of-frame sequences was weaker because fewer shared sequences reduced the signal-to-noise ratio. Conclusions relied on cross-sectional statistical analysis, since the same donors could not be followed over many years.

The cysteine opens and the phenylalanine closes a CDR3 of 14 amino acids. Only the CDR3 portion is preserved as DNA: 42 bases, with reading frame beginning at the first base. V and J lose 2 bases and 5 bases, and a span of 12 bases separates them. CDR1 and CDR2, looked up from the germline V gene, are MNHEY and SVGAGI. Every donor was a healthy Caucasian. The twin cohort consisted of three pairs of female monozygotic twins, all aged about 18 to 29 years. The RNA used for TCR libraries was isolated from peripheral blood mononuclear cells. These records were also assigned to another study, of T cells expressing NK-cell markers. The second study also describes: Three sorted T-cell subsets (CD3+CD56+NKG2C+, CD3+CD56+NKG2C- and CD3+CD56-NKG2C+) from several donors had their TCR beta-chain repertoires profiled. Among the eight sequenced donors, only one was HCMV-seronegative, while the other seven were HCMV-seropositive. To restrict sorting to alphabetaTCR-expressing T cells, an anti-gammadeltaTCR antibody was added in several experiments. For six donors, the dominant CD3+CD56+NKG2C+ clonotypes were among the top 10 CD8+ clonotypes and accounted for roughly 1.0-8% of CD8+ T cells. Those dominant clonotypes were again the most abundant among CD3+CD56-NKG2C+ cells in a handful of donors, at roughly 25-60.1%. Whether the expanded NKG2C-expressing T cell clones were specific for HCMV antigens was left unclear. Randomly selected healthy volunteers, three men and five women, were used as the eight sequenced donors. HCMV-specific IgG was detected in serum with a commercial ELISA kit to determine HCMV serostatus. Bulk peripheral blood T-cell repertoires were additionally sequenced from unsorted PBMC for several donors. MIGEC was used to demultiplex reads and group the reads by UMI, and MiTCR was used to assemble and quantify clonotypes. To exclude erroneous sequences, any TCR cDNA sequence not supported by at least two reads was discarded. The tcR package was used for downstream repertoire analysis, and clonotypes were matched across fractions by CDR3 nucleotide sequence plus V segment. VDJmatch was used to annotate antigen specificity against VDJdb, with one amino acid substitution in CDR3 permitted.

Sequenced input: PBMCs. The origin of this receptor is a woman younger than 35 in good health. The chain was built from TRBV6-5 and TRBJ1-1; tentative D gene TRBD1, with 5 bases matching. In nucleotide form, the sequence is TGTGCCAGCAGTTACGATGGGGGACGAACTGAAGCTTTCTTT. Its translation reads: CASSYDGGRTEAFF.